A selection of T cell receptor beta chains follows, all from one sample in a study of CD8+CD57+ T cells in acquired aplastic anemia. Using its own MiXCR run on the reads, TCRdb lists one record per CDR3 protein. The sample lists 200,000 or so distinct CDR3 sequences, under 70% occurring once. The sequencing input was sorted CD4+, CD8+, or CD8+CD57+ T cells (not recorded which) from PBMCs. All receptors derive from a human donor with severe aplastic anemia or a healthy control (not recorded which). Each CDR3 is given with its conserved first and last residue. A D gene is named only where the DNA matches it firmly. Clone size, where shown, is once, few, many, or a class for clones that have expanded.

j_gene	d_gene	abundance	v_gene	CDR3aa	CDR3nt
TRBJ2-5	TRBD1	NA	TRBV29-1	CSVKGGRIEVTQETQYF	TGCAGCGTCAAAGGGGGCAGGATTGAGGTAACCCAAGAGACCCAGTACTTC
TRBJ2-7	NA	few	TRBV15	CATSRDRLNHEQYF	TGTGCCACCAGCAGAGACAGGCTAAACCACGAGCAGTACTTC
TRBJ2-1	NA	NA	TRBV12-3/TRBV12-4	CASSPSGSYNEQFF	TGTGCCAGCAGCCCCTCTGGCTCCTACAATGAGCAGTTCTTC
TRBJ1-4	NA	NA	TRBV7-6	CASSNRINEKLFF	TGTGCCAGCAGCAACAGAATTAATGAAAAACTGTTTTTT
TRBJ2-7	NA	few	TRBV10-2	CASEGFDEQYF	TGCGCCAGCGAGGGTTTCGACGAGCAGTACTTC
TRBJ2-5	NA	NA	TRBV28	CAGSYLPETQYF	TGTGCCGGCAGTTACCTCCCGGAGACCCAGTACTTC
TRBJ1-2	NA	NA	TRBV7-3	CASSTAAPNYGYTF	TGTGCCAGCAGCACCGCGGCCCCTAACTATGGCTACACCTTC
TRBJ2-5	NA	NA	TRBV7-9	CASSVGTLPQETQYF	TGTGCCAGCAGCGTAGGGACACTCCCCCAAGAGACCCAGTACTTC
TRBJ2-5	TRBD2	once	TRBV14	CASSQVPGGTGETQYF	TGTGCCAGCAGCCAAGTACCGGGGGGAACGGGAGAGACCCAGTACTTC
TRBJ2-3	NA	many	TRBV20-1	CSARELAVDTQYF	TGCAGTGCTAGGGAGCTAGCTGTAGATACGCAGTATTTT
TRBJ2-7	TRBD1	NA	TRBV20-1	CSARHRDRRHEQYF	TGCAGTGCTAGGCACCGGGACAGGCGCCACGAGCAGTACTTC
TRBJ2-5	NA	once	TRBV7-2	CASSQTAETQYF	TGTGCCAGCAGCCAGACAGCTGAGACCCAGTACTTC
TRBJ2-3	TRBD2	NA	TRBV7-7	CASSSSTPGGPSVTQYF	TGTGCTAGCAGCTCTTCGACGCCGGGGGGGCCCTCAGTTACGCAGTATTTT
TRBJ2-3	NA	NA	TRBV7-2	CASSLAVGHLTDTQYF	TGTGCCAGCAGCTTAGCGGTCGGACACCTCACAGATACGCAGTATTTT
TRBJ2-5	NA	NA	TRBV7-7	CASSFGWGETQYF	TGTGCTAGCAGCTTTGGGTGGGGGGAGACCCAGTACTTC